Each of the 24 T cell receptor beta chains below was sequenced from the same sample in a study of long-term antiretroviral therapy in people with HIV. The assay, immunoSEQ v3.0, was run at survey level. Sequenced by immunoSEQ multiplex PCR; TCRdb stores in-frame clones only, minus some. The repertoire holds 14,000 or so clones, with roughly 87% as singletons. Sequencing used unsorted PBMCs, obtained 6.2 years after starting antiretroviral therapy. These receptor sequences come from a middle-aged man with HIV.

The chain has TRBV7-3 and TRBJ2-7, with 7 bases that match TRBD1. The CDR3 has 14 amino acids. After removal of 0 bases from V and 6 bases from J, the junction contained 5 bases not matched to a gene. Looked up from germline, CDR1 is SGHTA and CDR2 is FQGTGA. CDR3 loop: CASSLTRTGAEQYF. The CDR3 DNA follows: TGTGCCAGCAGCTTAACTCGAACAGGGGCCGAGCAGTACTTC.

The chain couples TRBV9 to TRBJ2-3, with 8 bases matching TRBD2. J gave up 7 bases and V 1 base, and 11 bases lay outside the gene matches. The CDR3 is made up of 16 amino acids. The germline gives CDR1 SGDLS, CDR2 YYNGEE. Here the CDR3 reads CASSVSLLLAENTQYF. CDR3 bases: TGTGCCAGCAGCGTAAGCCTACTACTAGCGGAGAATACGCAGTATTTT.

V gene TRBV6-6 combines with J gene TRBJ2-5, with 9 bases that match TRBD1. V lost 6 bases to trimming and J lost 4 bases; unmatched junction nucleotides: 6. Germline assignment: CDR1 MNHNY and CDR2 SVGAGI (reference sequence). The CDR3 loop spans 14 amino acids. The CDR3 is CASRNRGRVETQYF. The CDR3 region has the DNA TGTGCCAGCAGAAACAGGGGGCGAGTAGAGACCCAGTACTTC.

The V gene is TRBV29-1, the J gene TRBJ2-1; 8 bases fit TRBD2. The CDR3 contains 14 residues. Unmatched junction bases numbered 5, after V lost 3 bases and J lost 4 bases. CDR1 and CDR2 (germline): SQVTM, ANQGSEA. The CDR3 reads CSVDSGIAYNEQFF. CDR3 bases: TGCAGCGTTGATAGCGGGATCGCATACAATGAGCAGTTCTTC.

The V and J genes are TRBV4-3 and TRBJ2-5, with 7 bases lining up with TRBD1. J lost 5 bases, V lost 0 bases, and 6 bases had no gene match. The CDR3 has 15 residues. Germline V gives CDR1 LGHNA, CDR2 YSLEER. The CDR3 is CASSQDYRGWETQYF. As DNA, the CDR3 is TGCGCCAGCAGCCAAGATTACAGGGGTTGGGAGACCCAGTACTTC.

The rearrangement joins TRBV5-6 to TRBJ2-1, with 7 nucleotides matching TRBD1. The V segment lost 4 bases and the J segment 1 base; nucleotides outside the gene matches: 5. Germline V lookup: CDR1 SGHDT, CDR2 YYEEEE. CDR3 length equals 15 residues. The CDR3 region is CASSQWDRSYNEQFF. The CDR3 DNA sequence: TGTGCCAGCAGCCAATGGGACAGATCCTACAATGAGCAGTTCTTC.

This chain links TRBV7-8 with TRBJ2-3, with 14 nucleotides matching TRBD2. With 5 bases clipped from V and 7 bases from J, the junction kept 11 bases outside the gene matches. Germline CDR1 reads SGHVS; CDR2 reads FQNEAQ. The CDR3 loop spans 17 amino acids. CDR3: CASSLVLGTSGRYTQYF. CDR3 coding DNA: TGTGCCAGCAGCCTCGTGTTAGGGACTAGCGGGAGATATACGCAGTATTTT. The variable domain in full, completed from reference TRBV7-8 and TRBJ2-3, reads GAGVSQSPRYKVAKRGQDVALRCDPISGHVSLFWYQQALGQGPEFLTYFQNEAQLDKSGLPSDRFFAERPEGSVSTLKIQRTQQEDSAVYLCASSLVLGTSGRYTQYFGPGTRLTVL.

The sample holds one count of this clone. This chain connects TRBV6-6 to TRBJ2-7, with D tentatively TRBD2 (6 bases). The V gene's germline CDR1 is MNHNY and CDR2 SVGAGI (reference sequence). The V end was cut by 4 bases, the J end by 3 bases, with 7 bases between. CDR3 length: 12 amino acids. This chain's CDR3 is CASSWGDYEQYF. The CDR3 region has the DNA TGTGCCAGCAGTTGGGGGGACTACGAGCAGTACTTC.

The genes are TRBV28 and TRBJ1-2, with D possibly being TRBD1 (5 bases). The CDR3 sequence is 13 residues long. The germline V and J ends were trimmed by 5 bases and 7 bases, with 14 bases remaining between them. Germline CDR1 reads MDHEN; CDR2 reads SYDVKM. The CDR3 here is CASSRSGGGGYTF. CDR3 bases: TGTGCCAGCAGTCGTAGCGGCGGGGGTGGCTACACCTTC.

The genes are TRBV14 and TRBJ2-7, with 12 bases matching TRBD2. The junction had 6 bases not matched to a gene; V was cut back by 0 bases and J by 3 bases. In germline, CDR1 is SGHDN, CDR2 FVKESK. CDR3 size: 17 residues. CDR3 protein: CASSQDVGLAGLYEQYF. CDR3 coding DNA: TGTGCCAGCAGCCAAGATGTGGGACTAGCGGGCCTCTACGAGCAGTACTTC.

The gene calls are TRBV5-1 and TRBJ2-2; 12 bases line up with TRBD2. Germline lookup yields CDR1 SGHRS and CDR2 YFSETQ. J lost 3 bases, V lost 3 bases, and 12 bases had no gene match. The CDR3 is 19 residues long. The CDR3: CASSSGTLAGGLHTGELFF. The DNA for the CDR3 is TGCGCCAGCAGCTCCGGAACCCTAGCGGGAGGGCTACACACCGGGGAGCTGTTTTTT. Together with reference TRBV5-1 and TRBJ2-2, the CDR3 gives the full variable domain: KAGVTQTPRYLIKTRGQQVTLSCSPISGHRSVSWYQQTPGQGLQFLFEYFSETQRNKGNFPGRFSGRQFSNSRSEMNVSTLELGDSALYLCASSSGTLAGGLHTGELFFGEGSRLTVL.

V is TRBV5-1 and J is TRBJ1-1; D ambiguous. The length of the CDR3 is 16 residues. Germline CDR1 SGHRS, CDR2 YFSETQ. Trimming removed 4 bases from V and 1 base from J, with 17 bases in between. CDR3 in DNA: TGCGCCAGCAGCGGCAATTCGGGAACACCGAACACTGAAGCTTTCTTT. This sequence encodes CASSGNSGTPNTEAFF.

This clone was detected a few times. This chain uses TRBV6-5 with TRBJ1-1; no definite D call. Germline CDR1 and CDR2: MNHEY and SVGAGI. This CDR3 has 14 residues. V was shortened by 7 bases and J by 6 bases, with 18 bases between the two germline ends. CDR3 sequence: CASTTLGRGPEAFF. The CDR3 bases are TGTGCCAGCACCACCCTAGGGAGAGGCCCTGAAGCTTTCTTT.

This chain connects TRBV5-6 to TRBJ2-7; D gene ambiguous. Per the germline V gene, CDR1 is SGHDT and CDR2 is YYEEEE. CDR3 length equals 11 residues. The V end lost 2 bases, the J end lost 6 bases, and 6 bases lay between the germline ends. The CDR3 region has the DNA TGTGCCAGCAGCTTCGGCCTCGAGCAGTACTTC. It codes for CASSFGLEQYF.

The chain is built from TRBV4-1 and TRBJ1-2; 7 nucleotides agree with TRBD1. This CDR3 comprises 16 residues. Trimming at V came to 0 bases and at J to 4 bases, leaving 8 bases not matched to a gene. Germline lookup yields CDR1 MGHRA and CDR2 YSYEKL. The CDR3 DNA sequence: TGCGCCAGCAGCCAAGACCTCCAGGGGGGTACCTATGGCTACACCTTC. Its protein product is CASSQDLQGGTYGYTF.

The CDR3 reads CASSVTGTGNTEAFF. The CDR3 DNA reads as TGTGCCAGCAGCGTGACCGGGACAGGGAACACTGAAGCTTTCTTT. This sequence joins TRBV9 and TRBJ1-1; 8 bases match TRBD1. Germline trimming cut 2 bases from V and 1 base from J; bases unmatched to any gene: 4. The germline V gene has CDR1 SGDLS and CDR2 YYNGEE. The CDR3 totals 15 residues.

As DNA, the CDR3 is TGTGCCAGCAGCCAAAAAAGAGATCCGGGACTAGCGACGAACACCGGGGAGCTGTTTTTT. This sequence encodes CASSQKRDPGLATNTGELFF. This chain uses TRBV14 with TRBJ2-2, with TRBD2 matching 10 bases. V was pared by 2 bases and J by 0 bases, with 12 bases of the junction left unmatched. The CDR3 totals 20 residues. The germline CDR1 and CDR2 sequences are SGHDN and FVKESK.

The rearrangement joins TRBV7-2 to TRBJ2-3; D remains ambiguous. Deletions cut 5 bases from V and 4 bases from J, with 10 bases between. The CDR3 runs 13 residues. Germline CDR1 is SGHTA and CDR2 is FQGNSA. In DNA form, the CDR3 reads TGTGCCAGCAGCATCTACATAGCAGATACGCAGTATTTT. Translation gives CASSIYIADTQYF.

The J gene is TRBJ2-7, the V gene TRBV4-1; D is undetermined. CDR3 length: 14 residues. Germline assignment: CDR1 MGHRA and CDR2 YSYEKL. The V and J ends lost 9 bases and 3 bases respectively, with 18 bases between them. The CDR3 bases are TGCGCCAGTCGACCCTCGGACGGTTTCTACGAGCAGTACTTC. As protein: CASRPSDGFYEQYF.

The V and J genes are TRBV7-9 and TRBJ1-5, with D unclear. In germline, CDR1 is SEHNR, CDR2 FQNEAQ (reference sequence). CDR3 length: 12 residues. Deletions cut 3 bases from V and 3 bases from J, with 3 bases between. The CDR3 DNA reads TGTGCCAGCAGCTTTGCCAATCAGCCCCAGCATTTT. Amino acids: CASSFANQPQHF.

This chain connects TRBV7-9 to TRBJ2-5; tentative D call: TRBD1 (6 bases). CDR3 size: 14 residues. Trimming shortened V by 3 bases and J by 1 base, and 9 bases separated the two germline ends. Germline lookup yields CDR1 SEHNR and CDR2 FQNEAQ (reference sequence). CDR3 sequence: CASSLRTAQETQYF. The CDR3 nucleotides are TGTGCCAGCAGCTTGCGGACAGCCCAAGAGACCCAGTACTTC.

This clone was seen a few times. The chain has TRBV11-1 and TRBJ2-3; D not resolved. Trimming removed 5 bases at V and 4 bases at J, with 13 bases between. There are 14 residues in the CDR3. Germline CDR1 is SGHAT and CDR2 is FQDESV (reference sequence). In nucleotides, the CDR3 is TGTGCCAGCAGCGTGCCCCGGGTTCCAGATACGCAGTATTTT. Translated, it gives CASSVPRVPDTQYF.

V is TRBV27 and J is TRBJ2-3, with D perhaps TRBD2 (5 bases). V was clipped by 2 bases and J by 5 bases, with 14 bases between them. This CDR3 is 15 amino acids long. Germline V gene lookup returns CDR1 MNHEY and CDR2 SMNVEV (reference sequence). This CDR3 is CASSLPGMRKDTQYF. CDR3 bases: TGTGCCAGCAGTTTACCCGGGATGAGAAAAGATACGCAGTATTTT.

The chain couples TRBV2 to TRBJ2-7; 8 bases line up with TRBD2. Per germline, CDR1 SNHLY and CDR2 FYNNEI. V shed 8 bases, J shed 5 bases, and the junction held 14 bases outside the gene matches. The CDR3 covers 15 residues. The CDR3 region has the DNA TGTGCCAGCTGGGATCCGGGAGGGCCCGGTGACGAGCAGTACTTC. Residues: CASWDPGGPGDEQYF.